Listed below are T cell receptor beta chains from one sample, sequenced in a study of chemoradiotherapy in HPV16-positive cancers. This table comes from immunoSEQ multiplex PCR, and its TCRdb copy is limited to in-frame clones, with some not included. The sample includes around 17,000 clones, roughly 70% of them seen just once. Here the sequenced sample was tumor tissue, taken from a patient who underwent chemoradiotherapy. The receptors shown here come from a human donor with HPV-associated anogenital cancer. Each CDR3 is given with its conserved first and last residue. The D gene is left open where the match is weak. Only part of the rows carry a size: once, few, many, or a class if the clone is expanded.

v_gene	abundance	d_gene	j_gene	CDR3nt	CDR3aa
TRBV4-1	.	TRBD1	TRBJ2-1	TGCGCCAGCAGCCGTGCTCCCGGGACAGGGGGCACTGAGCAGTTCTTC	CASSRAPGTGGTEQFF
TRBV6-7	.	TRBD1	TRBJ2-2	TGTGCCAGCAGTTACTCGGAGTTGGGACAGGGGAACACCGGGGAGCTGTTTTTT	CASSYSELGQGNTGELFF
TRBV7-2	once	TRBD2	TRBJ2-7	TGTGCCAGCAGCTCCTCATTGGGGAGCGGGAGAACTCCACCCTACGAGCAGTACTTC	CASSSSLGSGRTPPYEQYF
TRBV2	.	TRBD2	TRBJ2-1	TGTGCCACGAAACGGGAGGGTCTTACCAATGAGCAGTTCTTC	CATKREGLTNEQFF
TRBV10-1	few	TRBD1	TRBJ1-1	TGCGCCAGCAGTGAATCAGGGGGCAAGGGCCCTGAAGCTTTCTTT	CASSESGGKGPEAFF
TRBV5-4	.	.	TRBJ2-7	TGTGCCAGCAGCTTGGATACCTCGGCGGGGGAGCAGTACTTC	CASSLDTSAGEQYF
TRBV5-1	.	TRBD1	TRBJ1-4	TGCGCCAGCAGCTCCCGGACAGGGGGTGGAGAAAAACTGTTTTTT	CASSSRTGGGEKLFF
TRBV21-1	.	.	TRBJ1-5	TGTGCCAGCAGCCGGGCAGCCTATAGCAATCAGCCCCAGCATTTT	CASSRAAYSNQPQHF
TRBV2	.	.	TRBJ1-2	TGTGCCAGCAGTGAATTGGGTCGGACGGCTAACTATGGCTACACCTTC	CASSELGRTANYGYTF
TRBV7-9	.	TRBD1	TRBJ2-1	TGTGCCAGCAGCTTCCAGGGGGATGAGCAGTTCTTC	CASSFQGDEQFF
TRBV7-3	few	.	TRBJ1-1	TGTGCCAGCAGCCAAGGCCCGAACACTGAAGCTTTCTTT	CASSQGPNTEAFF
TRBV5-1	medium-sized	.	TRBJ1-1	TGCGCCAGCAGCTTGTTAGGAACGGGAATGAACACTGAAGCTTTCTTT	CASSLLGTGMNTEAFF
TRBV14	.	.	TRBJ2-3	TGTGCCAGCAGCCCGCAAGCGCCAGTCCGCACAGATACGCAGTATTTT	CASSPQAPVRTDTQYF
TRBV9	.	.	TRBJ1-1	TGTGCCAGCAGCCAAACAGGGAACACTGAAGCTTTCTTT	CASSQTGNTEAFF
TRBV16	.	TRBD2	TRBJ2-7	TGTGCCAGCAGCCAATCGATAAGCGGGGGCCACGAGCAGTACTTC	CASSQSISGGHEQYF
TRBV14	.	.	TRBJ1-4	TGTGCCAGCAGCCAAGCCCACAGCTTACAAAGTGAAAAACTGTTTTTT	CASSQAHSLQSEKLFF
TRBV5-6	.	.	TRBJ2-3	TGTGCCAGCAGCTTCGGGCCACCACCGGATACGCAGTATTTT	CASSFGPPPDTQYF
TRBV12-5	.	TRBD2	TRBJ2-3	TGTGCTAGTGCCCCGGGACTAGCGGGAGGGAGGGGCTCAGATACGCAGTATTTT	CASAPGLAGGRGSDTQYF
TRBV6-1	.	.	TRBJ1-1	TGTGCCAGCAGTGAAGCGAGAGAGGGGGGAGTTTCGGCTTTCTTT	CASSEAREGGVSAFF
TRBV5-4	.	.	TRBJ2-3	TGTGCCAGCAGCCAAAGAGGGGAGCCAGATACGCAGTATTTT	CASSQRGEPDTQYF
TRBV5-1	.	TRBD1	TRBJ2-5	TGCGCCAGCAGCACGGGCAGGGGGCAGGAGACCCAGTACTTC	CASSTGRGQETQYF
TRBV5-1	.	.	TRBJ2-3	TGCGCCAGCGTTAGGGGGGGAAGCACAGATACGCAGTATTTT	CASVRGGSTDTQYF
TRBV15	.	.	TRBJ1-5	TGTGCCACCAGCAGTTTCTTGGAGGGAGGCCAGCCCCAGCATTTT	CATSSFLEGGQPQHF
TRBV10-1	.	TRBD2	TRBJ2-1	TGCGCCAGCAGTGACTCGGGAGGGCCTCTCAATGAGCAGTTCTTC	CASSDSGGPLNEQFF
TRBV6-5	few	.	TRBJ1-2	TGTGCCAGCAGTGGCGGGGTAGGGGCTGCCTATGGCTACACCTTC	CASSGGVGAAYGYTF
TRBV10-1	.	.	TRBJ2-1	TGCGCCAGCAGTGAGTCGGTAGGTGAGCAGTTCTTC	CASSESVGEQFF
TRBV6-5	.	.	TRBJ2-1	TGTGCCAGCAGTTACTCGGCTTACTTTAACAATGAGCAGTTCTTC	CASSYSAYFNNEQFF
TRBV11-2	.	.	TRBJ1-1	TGTGCCAGCAGCTTAGTGTCCGGGTACACTGAAGCTTTCTTT	CASSLVSGYTEAFF
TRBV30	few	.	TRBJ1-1	TGTGCCTGGTTCCCTGGGGGTAACACTGAAGCTTTCTTT	CAWFPGGNTEAFF
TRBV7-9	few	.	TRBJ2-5	TGTGCCAGCAGTACTTTCGACAGACAAGAGACCCAGTACTTC	CASSTFDRQETQYF
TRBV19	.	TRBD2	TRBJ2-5	TGTGCCAGTATTGTAGCGGGAGGGCCGAAAGAGACCCAGTACTTC	CASIVAGGPKETQYF
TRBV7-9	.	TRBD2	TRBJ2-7	TGTGCCAGCAGCACCGAAACTAGCGGGAGCGAGCAGTACTTC	CASSTETSGSEQYF
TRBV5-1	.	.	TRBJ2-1	TGCGCCAGCAGCCGAGATCGGGGCGGTGAGCAGTTCTTC	CASSRDRGGEQFF
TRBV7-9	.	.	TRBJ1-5	TGTGCCAGCAGCTTAGGGGAAGCCTTCAATCAGCCCCAGCATTTT	CASSLGEAFNQPQHF
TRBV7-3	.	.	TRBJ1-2	TGTGCCAGCCAAAGACCAGGGGAGGACTATGGCTACACCTTC	CASQRPGEDYGYTF
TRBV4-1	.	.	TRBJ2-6	TGCGCCAGCAGCCAAGACAGGGGTGCTGGGGCCAACGTCCTGACTTTC	CASSQDRGAGANVLTF
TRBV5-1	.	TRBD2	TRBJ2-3	TGCGCCAGCAGTAAGTCTAGCGGGAGTGGTGCAGATACGCAGTATTTT	CASSKSSGSGADTQYF
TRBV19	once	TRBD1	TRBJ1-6	TGTGCCAGTAGTATGAGGCCGGGACAGGGGAATTCACCCCTCCACTTT	CASSMRPGQGNSPLHF
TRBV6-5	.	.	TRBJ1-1	TGTGCCAGCGGCTTACACCCTGAAGCTTTCTTT	CASGLHPEAFF
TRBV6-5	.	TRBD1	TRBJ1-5	TGTGCCAGCAGACAGGGGTACGGCAATCAGCCCCAGCATTTT	CASRQGYGNQPQHF
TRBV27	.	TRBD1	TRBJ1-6	TGTGCCAGCAGTTTAATGGACAGGGGCGGGTCACCCCTCCACTTT	CASSLMDRGGSPLHF
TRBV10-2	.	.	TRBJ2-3	TGCGCCAGCAGAAGGGAGTTCACAGATACGCAGTATTTT	CASRREFTDTQYF
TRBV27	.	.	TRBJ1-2	TGTGCCAGCAGTTTTACAGGGTTAAGTTATGGCTACACCTTC	CASSFTGLSYGYTF
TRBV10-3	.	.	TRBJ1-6	TGTGCCATCGGAGCGACAGGACCGCTCGATTCACCCCTCCACTTT	CAIGATGPLDSPLHF
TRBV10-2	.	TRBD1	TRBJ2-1	TGCGCCAGCCGACGGGACAGGGAGGTAATTCAGGCGTTCTTC	CASRRDREVIQAFF
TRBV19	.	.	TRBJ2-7	TGTGCCAGTAGGCGAGGTGGGGGCAGCCCCTACGAGCAGTACTTC	CASRRGGGSPYEQYF
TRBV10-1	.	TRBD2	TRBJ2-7	TGCGCCAGCATCCGGGGTGGGAGGGGAGTTCCCAACGAGCAGTACTTC	CASIRGGRGVPNEQYF
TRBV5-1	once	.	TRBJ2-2	TGCGCCAGCAGCTTTTCGGGAGCTACCGGGGAGCTGTTTTTT	CASSFSGATGELFF
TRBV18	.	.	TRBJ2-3	TGTGCCAGCTCACCACGGGCAGGGACAGATACGCAGTATTTT	CASSPRAGTDTQYF
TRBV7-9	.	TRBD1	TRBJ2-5	TGTGCCAGCAAATCTACCGGGACAGAACAAGAGACCCAGTACTTC	CASKSTGTEQETQYF
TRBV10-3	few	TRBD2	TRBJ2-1	TGTGCCATCAGTGAGTCGACAGCTAGCGGGGATAACAATGAGCAGTTCTTC	CAISESTASGDNNEQFF
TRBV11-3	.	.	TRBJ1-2	TGTGCCAGCAGCTTAGATACGCGAGGGATGACCTTC	CASSLDTRGMTF